This entry features one TCR beta chain sequence. Germline assignment: CDR1 KGHSH and CDR2 LQKENI. V lost 2 bases and J 3 bases, leaving 19 bases between the germline ends. The CDR3 has 17 amino acids. The data are from a study of control samples from healthy donors and cancer patients. This table comes from immunoSEQ multiplex PCR, and its TCRdb copy is limited to in-frame clones, with some not included. The table includes around 2,300 clones, around 97% detected once. Sequencing was done on a sample of PBMCs. This sequence was found in a man in his 70s with head and neck cancer. The genes are TRBV18 and TRBJ1-1; D unclear. CDR3 DNA: TGTGCCAGCTCACCAATCAATTTCAGGAATTTGGACACTGAAGCTTTCTTT. It encodes CASSPINFRNLDTEAFF. The whole variable domain, filled in from reference TRBV18 and TRBJ1-1, reads NAGVMQNPRHLVRRRGQEARLRCSPMKGHSHVYWYRQLPEEGLKFMVYLQKENIIDESGMPKERFSAEFPKEGPSILRIQQVVRGDSAAYFCASSPINFRNLDTEAFFGQGTRLTVV.